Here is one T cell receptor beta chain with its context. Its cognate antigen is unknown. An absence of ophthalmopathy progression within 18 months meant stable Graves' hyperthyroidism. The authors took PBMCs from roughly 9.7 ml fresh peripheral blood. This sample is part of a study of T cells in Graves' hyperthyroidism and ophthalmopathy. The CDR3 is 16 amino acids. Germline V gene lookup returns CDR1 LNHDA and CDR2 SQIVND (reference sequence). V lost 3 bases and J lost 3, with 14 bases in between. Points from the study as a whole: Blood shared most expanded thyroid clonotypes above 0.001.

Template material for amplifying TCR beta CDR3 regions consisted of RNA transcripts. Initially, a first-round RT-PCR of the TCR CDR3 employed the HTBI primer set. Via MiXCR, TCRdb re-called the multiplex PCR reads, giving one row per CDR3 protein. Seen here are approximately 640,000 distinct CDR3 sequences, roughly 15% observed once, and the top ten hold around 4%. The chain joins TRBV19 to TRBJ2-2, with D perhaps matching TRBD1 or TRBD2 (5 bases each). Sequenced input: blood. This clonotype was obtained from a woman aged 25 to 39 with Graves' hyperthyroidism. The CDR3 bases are TGTGCCAGTAGTATGTGGGGGAGCTCGTACACCGGGGAGCTGTTTTTT. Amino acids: CASSMWGSSYTGELFF.